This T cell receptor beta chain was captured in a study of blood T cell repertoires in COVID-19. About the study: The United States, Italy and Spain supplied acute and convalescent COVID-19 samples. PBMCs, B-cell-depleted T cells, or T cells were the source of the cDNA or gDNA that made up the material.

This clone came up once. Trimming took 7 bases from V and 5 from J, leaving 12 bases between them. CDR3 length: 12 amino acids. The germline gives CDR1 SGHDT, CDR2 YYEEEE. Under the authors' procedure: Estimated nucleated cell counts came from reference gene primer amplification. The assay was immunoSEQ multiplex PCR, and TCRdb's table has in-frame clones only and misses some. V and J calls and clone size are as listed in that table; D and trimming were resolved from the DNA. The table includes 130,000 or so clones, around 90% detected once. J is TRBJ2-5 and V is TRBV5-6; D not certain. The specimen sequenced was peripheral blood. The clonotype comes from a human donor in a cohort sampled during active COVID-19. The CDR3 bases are TGTGCCAGCCAATCTTTGCGGGAGACCCAGTACTTC. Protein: CASQSLRETQYF. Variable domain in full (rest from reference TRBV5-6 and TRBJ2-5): DAGVTQSPTHLIKTRGQQVTLRCSPKSGHDTVSWYQQALGQGPQFIFQYYEEEERQRGNFPDRFSGHQFPNYSSELNVNALLLGDSALYLCASQSLRETQYFGPGTRLLVL.